Below are 10 T cell receptor beta chains sequenced from a single sample in a study of blood T cell repertoires in COVID-19. The method was immunoSEQ multiplex PCR; TCRdb's version includes in-frame clones alone and lacks a portion of them. The table records more than 300,000 clones, about 90% of them present only once. Sequenced: peripheral blood. Every receptor here comes from a woman aged 30 to 39 with COVID-19, enrolled during active disease.

This chain uses TRBV7-9 with TRBJ2-1; D is perhaps TRBD2 (6 bases). The CDR3 loop spans 15 amino acids. The V gene's germline CDR1 is SEHNR and CDR2 FQNEAQ (reference sequence). Trimming shortened V by 1 base and J by 7 bases, and 14 bases separated the two germline ends. The CDR3 DNA is TGTGCCAGCAGCTTAGTTAGCGGTGGGCGTAATGAGCAGTTCTTC. It codes for CASSLVSGGRNEQFF. Combining the CDR3 with reference TRBV7-9 and TRBJ2-1 gives the whole variable domain DTGVSQNPRHKITKRGQNVTFRCDPISEHNRLYWYRQTLGQGPEFLTYFQNEAQLEKSRLLSDRFSAERPKGSFSTLEIQRTEQGDSAMYLCASSLVSGGRNEQFFGPGTRLTVL.

The DNA of the CDR3 is TGTGCCAGCAGTTACAACCCGGACAGGGTTTCGACCCTCCACTTT. Protein: CASSYNPDRVSTLHF. The rearrangement links TRBV6-6 to TRBJ1-6, with 8 bases fitting TRBD1. The germline gives CDR1 MNHNY, CDR2 SVGAGI (reference sequence). The CDR3 covers 15 residues. The V gene end was trimmed by 2 bases and the J gene end by 14 bases; junction bases not matched to a gene: 11.

This sequence joins TRBV15 and TRBJ2-5; 7 nucleotides line up with TRBD1. Germline-derived CDR1 and CDR2 are LNHNV and YYDKDF (reference sequence). Trimming removed 4 bases from V and 5 bases from J; junction bases left unmatched: 10. This CDR3 has 15 residues. The CDR3 nucleotides are TGTGCCACCAGCATACAGGGGAAGGAAGATGAGACCCAGTACTTC. Protein: CATSIQGKEDETQYF.

The J gene is TRBJ2-1, the V gene TRBV7-9; no reliable D call. Trimming left V 3 bases short and J 0 bases short, with 9 bases between. Looked up from germline, CDR1 is SEHNR and CDR2 is FQNEAQ (reference sequence). This CDR3 contains 15 residues. The CDR3 spells CASSFMRSSYNEQFF. CDR3 DNA sequence: TGTGCCAGCAGCTTCATGAGGAGCTCCTACAATGAGCAGTTCTTC. The full variable domain, rest sourced from reference TRBV7-9 and TRBJ2-1, is DTGVSQNPRHKITKRGQNVTFRCDPISEHNRLYWYRQTLGQGPEFLTYFQNEAQLEKSRLLSDRFSAERPKGSFSTLEIQRTEQGDSAMYLCASSFMRSSYNEQFFGPGTRLTVL.

The chain combines TRBV6-5 with TRBJ2-7, with 9 bases matching TRBD2. The V and J ends lost 4 bases and 4 bases, in that order; junction bases with no gene match: 8. This CDR3 has 15 residues. Germline V gene lookup returns CDR1 MNHEY and CDR2 SVGAGI. CDR3: CASSSLSGRSYEQYF. Written as DNA, the CDR3 is TGTGCCAGCAGTTCCCTTAGCGGGAGAAGTTACGAGCAGTACTTC.

This clone occurred a few times. The chain recombines TRBV5-4 with TRBJ1-5; the match to TRBD1 covers 9 bases. Per the germline V gene, CDR1 is SGHNT and CDR2 is YYREEE (reference sequence). The CDR3 length is 15 residues. V lost 0 bases, J lost 6 bases, and 4 bases stayed unmatched. CDR3 DNA sequence: TGTGCCAGCAGCTTGGACAGGGGGCAGGCTCAGCCCCAGCATTTT. Translated: CASSLDRGQAQPQHF.

The gene calls are TRBV18 and TRBJ2-1, with D maybe TRBD2 (6 bases). The length of the CDR3 is 14 residues. V lost 7 bases and J 8 bases, leaving 18 bases between the germline ends. Germline assignment: CDR1 KGHSH and CDR2 LQKENI. The CDR3: CASYAGIPGDEQFF. CDR3 coding DNA: TGTGCCAGCTATGCCGGGATACCGGGGGATGAGCAGTTCTTC. Variable domain in full (rest from reference TRBV18 and TRBJ2-1): NAGVMQNPRHLVRRRGQEARLRCSPMKGHSHVYWYRQLPEEGLKFMVYLQKENIIDESGMPKERFSAEFPKEGPSILRIQQVVRGDSAAYFCASYAGIPGDEQFFGPGTRLTVL.

The chain joins TRBV3-1 (or the pseudogene TRBV3-2) to TRBJ1-3; 8 bases map to TRBD1. J was trimmed by 5 bases and V by 4 bases; bases with no gene match: 7. CDR1 and CDR2 (germline): LGHDT, YNNKEL (reference sequence). The CDR3 length is 15 residues. The chain's CDR3 is CASSRRQGYRNTIYF. In nucleotides, the CDR3 is TGTGCCAGCAGCCGCCGACAGGGGTACAGAAACACCATATATTTT.

This chain uses TRBV6-1 with TRBJ1-1, with TRBD1 as a possible D gene (6 bases). The V end lost 5 bases, the J end lost 6 bases, and 19 bases lay between the germline ends. Germline-derived CDR1 and CDR2 are MNHNS and SASEGT. CDR3 size: 15 residues. The CDR3 coding sequence is TGTGCCAGCAGTTCCCGGACAGTCCTGGACGCTGAAGCTTTCTTT. Translated: CASSSRTVLDAEAFF.

V usage is TRBV19 and J usage is TRBJ1-5, with D perhaps TRBD1 (5 bases). The CDR3 extends over 15 amino acids. Per germline, CDR1 LNHDA and CDR2 SQIVND (reference sequence). Trimming left V 5 bases short and J 7 bases short, with 18 bases between. CDR3 amino acids: CASSVGLTTTQPQHF. The DNA of the CDR3 is TGTGCCAGTAGTGTGGGACTTACTACTACACAGCCCCAGCATTTT.